The 32 T cell receptor beta chains below all came from one sample that was sequenced in a study of T cell responses to AZD1222 COVID-19 vaccine. Data came from immunoSEQ multiplex PCR; TCRdb stores just in-frame clones and leaves some out. Of about 180,000 clones in the sample, 80% to 90% were seen once. Sequencing used peripheral blood, obtained on day 0 of AZD1222 vaccination. All receptors come from an adult in good health.

The rearrangement links TRBV11-2 to TRBJ2-7, with D uncertain. Germline CDR1 and CDR2: SGHAT and FQNNGV. Trimming took off 0 bases at V and 0 bases at J, with 15 bases between the two ends. CDR3 size: 17 residues. The CDR3 is CASSLEARSVGSYEQYF. The CDR3 coding sequence is TGTGCCAGCAGCTTAGAAGCCAGGAGCGTTGGCTCCTACGAGCAGTACTTC.

This chain links TRBV27 with TRBJ2-2; 8 bases match TRBD1. The CDR3 consists of 13 residues. The junction had 3 bases not matched to a gene; V was cut back by 6 bases and J by 6 bases. The germline CDR1 and CDR2 sequences are MNHEY and SMNVEV (reference sequence). The CDR3 loop reads CASSRTGPGELFF. In DNA form, the CDR3 reads TGTGCCAGCAGCAGGACAGGGCCCGGGGAGCTGTTTTTT.

The V call is TRBV6-5, the J call TRBJ2-6; TRBD2 agrees at 9 bases. Germline CDR1 reads MNHEY; CDR2 reads SVGAGI. CDR3 length equals 14 residues. With 11 bases clipped from V and 2 bases from J, the junction kept 4 bases outside the gene matches. DNA for the CDR3: TGTGCCGGCACTAGCGGGCCTGGGGCCAACGTCCTGACTTTC. Residues: CAGTSGPGANVLTF.

This clone was seen a single time. The V and J genes are TRBV11-2 and TRBJ1-2; D possibly corresponds to TRBD1 (5 bases). Per germline, CDR1 SGHAT and CDR2 FQNNGV. The CDR3 totals 15 residues. The ends were cut back, 3 bases at V and 6 bases at J, with 17 bases in the middle. Here the CDR3 reads CASSFSGGVGHGYTF. The CDR3 DNA reads as TGTGCCAGCAGCTTCTCCGGGGGAGTGGGCCATGGCTACACCTTC.

The chain recombines TRBV28 with TRBJ2-7, with unresolved D. Germline V gene lookup returns CDR1 MDHEN and CDR2 SYDVKM. There are 12 residues in the CDR3. The ends were cut back, 5 bases at V and 4 bases at J, with 9 bases in the middle. This CDR3 is CASSTTVYEQYF. The CDR3 DNA reads TGTGCCAGCAGTACGACCGTATACGAGCAGTACTTC.

Details on this clone: Other nucleotide sequences in the sample specify the same CDR3. The chain employs TRBV6-2 or TRBV6-3 and TRBJ2-6; possible D gene TRBD2, 6 bases. V lost 2 bases and J lost 4, with 9 bases in between. This CDR3 region has 15 residues. The germline CDR1 and CDR2 sequences are MNHEY and SVGEGT. The CDR3 spells CASSYGGAGANVLTF. The CDR3 nucleotides read TGTGCCAGCAGTTACGGCGGGGCGGGGGCCAACGTCCTGACTTTC.

The V and J genes are TRBV27 and TRBJ2-1; 7 positions match TRBD1. This CDR3 spans 13 amino acids. The trim removed 3 bases at V and 8 bases at J, leaving 4 bases unmatched. CDR1 is MNHEY, CDR2 SMNVEV, per germline (reference sequence). DNA for the CDR3: TGTGCCAGCAGTTTCCGAGACAGGGATGAGCAGTTCTTC. It yields the protein CASSFRDRDEQFF.

This rearrangement joins TRBV3-1 (or the pseudogene TRBV3-2) to TRBJ1-2, with 9 bases aligning to TRBD1. The J segment lost 6 bases and the V segment lost 2 bases, leaving 4 bases of the junction unmatched. The germline CDR1 and CDR2 sequences are LGHDT and YNNKEL (reference sequence). The CDR3 is 14 amino acids. The CDR3 bases are TGTGCCAGCAGCCAACCGGGACAGGGTGATGGCTACACCTTC. Amino acid sequence: CASSQPGQGDGYTF.

This clone was counted a single time. The V call is TRBV28, the J call TRBJ1-3, with D possibly being TRBD1 (5 bases). This CDR3 region has 15 residues. CDR1 is MDHEN and CDR2 is SYDVKM in the germline V gene. The V end lost 6 bases, the J end lost 8 bases, and 20 bases lay between the germline ends. CDR3 coding DNA: TGTGCCAGCAGGCCCCGGGGAGGGACGTTTCACACCATATATTTT. Translating gives CASRPRGGTFHTIYF.

The chain joins TRBV18 to TRBJ2-1; 11 bases map to TRBD2. The V gene end was trimmed by 6 bases and the J gene end by 0 bases; junction bases not matched to a gene: 10. The CDR3 consists of 18 residues. Germline V gives CDR1 KGHSH, CDR2 LQKENI. CDR3 protein: CASSTRSGGGYSYNEQFF. The CDR3 DNA is TGTGCCAGCTCGACCCGTAGCGGGGGGGGTTACTCCTACAATGAGCAGTTCTTC.

This clone appeared a single time. The chain recombines TRBV7-9 with TRBJ1-2; D gene unclear. Per the germline V gene, CDR1 is SEHNR and CDR2 is FQNEAQ (reference sequence). The CDR3 runs to 20 residues. V was cut by 5 bases and J by 0 bases, with 28 bases left in between. CDR3 amino acids: CASSKTVKQSLMPSNYGYTF. In DNA form, the CDR3 reads TGTGCCAGCAGCAAAACGGTTAAGCAGTCCCTGATGCCTTCTAACTATGGCTACACCTTC. The variable domain in full, completed from reference TRBV7-9 and TRBJ1-2, reads DTGVSQNPRHKITKRGQNVTFRCDPISEHNRLYWYRQTLGQGPEFLTYFQNEAQLEKSRLLSDRFSAERPKGSFSTLEIQRTEQGDSAMYLCASSKTVKQSLMPSNYGYTFGSGTRLTVV.

This chain links TRBV19 with TRBJ2-1, with TRBD1 as a possible D gene (7 bases). This CDR3 contains 14 residues. CDR1 and CDR2 from the germline V gene are LNHDA and SQIVND (reference sequence). The V gene lost 7 bases and the J gene lost 3 bases, with 13 bases spanning the gap. The CDR3 DNA reads TGTGCCAGTATGCCAGGGGGGCTCTACAATGAGCAGTTCTTC. Its translation: CASMPGGLYNEQFF.

This clone was seen more than once but under ten times. This rearrangement joins TRBV28 to TRBJ1-6; 10 bases line up with TRBD1. Trimming took 7 bases from V and 6 from J; bases not matched to a gene: 15. There are 18 residues in the CDR3. Germline V gene sequence: CDR1 MDHEN, CDR2 SYDVKM. CDR3 in amino acids: CASMEPRGTGAINSPLHF. The CDR3 coding sequence is TGTGCCAGCATGGAGCCCAGGGGGACAGGGGCGATTAATTCACCCCTCCACTTT.

The V call is TRBV28, the J call TRBJ2-3; TRBD1 might be the D (5 bases). Germline CDR1 reads MDHEN; CDR2 reads SYDVKM. CDR3 length equals 14 residues. Trimming shortened V by 2 bases and J by 6 bases, and 12 bases separated the two germline ends. CDR3: CASSLGQGTDTQYF. The CDR3, as DNA: TGTGCCAGCAGTTTAGGGCAGGGAACGGATACGCAGTATTTT.

The rearrangement uses TRBV7-9 and TRBJ2-7; 8 positions agree with TRBD1. Germline CDR1 SEHNR, CDR2 FQNEAQ (reference sequence). The CDR3 runs to 14 residues. Trimming cost V 4 bases and J 3 bases; bases outside gene matches: 5. CDR3 protein: CASSSGQGDYEQYF. DNA of the CDR3: TGTGCCAGCAGCTCTGGACAGGGAGACTACGAGCAGTACTTC.

This chain connects TRBV11-2 to TRBJ2-1; 12 nucleotides line up with TRBD2. There are 15 residues in the CDR3. Per the germline V gene, CDR1 is SGHAT and CDR2 is FQNNGV. J was trimmed by 4 bases and V by 5 bases; bases with no gene match: 3. The CDR3 DNA is TGTGCCAGCAGCCTCACTAGCGGGGGGTACAATGAGCAGTTCTTC. Amino acids: CASSLTSGGYNEQFF.

A single count supports this clone. The chain uses TRBV28 and TRBJ1-2; TRBD1 might be the D (5 bases). Trimming pared 7 bases from V and 9 bases from J, leaving 15 bases between. CDR1 and CDR2 from the germline V gene are MDHEN and SYDVKM. The CDR3 covers 12 residues. CDR3 protein: CASISHGASYTF. The CDR3 coding sequence is TGTGCCAGCATCTCTCACGGGGCTAGCTACACCTTC.

The chain couples TRBV28 to TRBJ1-2, with D possibly matching TRBD1 (5 bases). Trimming pared 4 bases from V and 2 bases from J, leaving 20 bases between. This CDR3 has 17 amino acids. Germline CDR1 is MDHEN and CDR2 is SYDVKM. The CDR3 sequence is CASSYVGSAGRNYGYTF. CDR3 DNA: TGTGCCAGCAGTTATGTAGGTTCGGCAGGGAGGAACTATGGCTACACCTTC.

The J gene is TRBJ1-2, the V gene TRBV10-3; D uncertain. The CDR3 totals 18 residues. Germline lookup yields CDR1 ENHRY and CDR2 SYGVKD. V was pared by 3 bases and J by 7 bases, with 27 bases between. The CDR3 sequence: CAISDLGTHPAGFSGYTF. For the CDR3, the DNA is TGTGCCATCAGTGACCTCGGAACCCACCCTGCGGGATTCTCTGGCTACACCTTC.

V is TRBV6-5 and J is TRBJ2-2; D perhaps matches TRBD1 (5 bases). The germline gives CDR1 MNHEY, CDR2 SVGAGI. The CDR3 totals 14 residues. V gave up 6 bases and J gave up 1 base, with 9 bases separating them. CDR3 DNA: TGTGCCAGCAGACGACAGAGGAACACCGGGGAGCTGTTTTTT. This sequence encodes CASRRQRNTGELFF.

This chain joins TRBV19 and TRBJ2-7; D perhaps matches TRBD2 (6 bases). Germline-derived CDR1 and CDR2 are LNHDA and SQIVND (reference sequence). Trimming left V 0 bases short and J 1 base short, with 13 bases between. This CDR3 contains 16 residues. The CDR3 reads CASSIDLSGTSYEQYF. The CDR3 DNA reads as TGTGCCAGTAGTATAGATCTCTCGGGGACTTCCTACGAGCAGTACTTC. Full variable domain (missing parts from reference TRBV19 and TRBJ2-7): DGGITQSPKYLFRKEGQNVTLSCEQNLNHDAMYWYRQDPGQGLRLIYYSQIVNDFQKGDIAEGYSVSREKKESFPLTVTSAQKNPTAFYLCASSIDLSGTSYEQYFGPGTRLTVT.

This clone has only a few counts. This chain uses TRBV5-1 with TRBJ2-7; D may match TRBD1 or TRBD2 (5 bases each). Germline CDR1 SGHRS, CDR2 YFSETQ. The CDR3 has 12 residues. V was pared by 1 base and J by 6 bases, with 8 bases between. The DNA for the CDR3 is TGCGCCAGCAGCTTGTCGGGGCGCGAGCAGTACTTC. Translating it yields CASSLSGREQYF.

This clone was counted once. The junction departs from germline at one end; a sequencing error may be responsible. The gene calls are TRBV7-7 and TRBJ2-5; TRBD2 matches 8 bases. The CDR3 contains 12 residues. Germline loops: CDR1 SSHAT, CDR2 FNYEAQ (reference sequence). The CDR3 DNA follows: TGTGCTAGCAGCTTAGCGGGGGAGACCCAGTACTTC. Translation: CASSLAGETQYF.

The chain is built from TRBV28 and TRBJ1-4; possible D gene TRBD1, 5 bases. This CDR3 is built from 14 residues. Trimming left V 6 bases short and J 3 bases short, with 11 bases between. CDR1 and CDR2 (germline): MDHEN, SYDVKM. In nucleotides, the CDR3 is TGTGCCAGCAGCCCATCGGGGGCTAATGAAAAACTGTTTTTT. Amino acids: CASSPSGANEKLFF.

The chain combines TRBV7-3 with TRBJ2-7; 8 bases agree with TRBD1. Germline CDR1 is SGHTA and CDR2 is FQGTGA. Trimming cost V 5 bases and J 3 bases; bases outside gene matches: 3. The CDR3 is 13 amino acids. This CDR3 reads CASSPGQVYEQYF. The CDR3 nucleotides are TGTGCCAGCAGCCCGGGACAGGTCTACGAGCAGTACTTC.

The chain joins TRBV5-1 to TRBJ2-2; no clear D. V lost 5 bases and J lost 0, with 11 bases in between. CDR1 is SGHRS, CDR2 YFSETQ, per germline. The CDR3 length is 15 residues. The chain's CDR3 is CASSRTIANTGELFF. CDR3 DNA sequence: TGCGCCAGCAGTCGTACCATAGCGAACACCGGGGAGCTGTTTTTT.

The chain uses TRBV28 and TRBJ1-2; D is perhaps TRBD1 (5 bases). This CDR3 region has 15 residues. Per the germline V gene, CDR1 is MDHEN and CDR2 is SYDVKM. Trimming took 4 bases from V and 2 from J, leaving 14 bases between them. Written as DNA, the CDR3 is TGTGCCAGCAGTTCGCCTGCACAGGAAAACTATGGCTACACCTTC. This encodes CASSSPAQENYGYTF.

CDR3 nucleotides: TGCAGTGCTAGTAAAACGGGCCGCACAGATACGCAGTATTTT. Its translation is CSASKTGRTDTQYF. This chain connects TRBV20-1 to TRBJ2-3, with D hard to call. In germline, CDR1 is DFQATT, CDR2 SNEGSKA (reference sequence). The CDR3 is 14 residues long. V was trimmed by 3 bases and J by 1 base, leaving 11 bases between them.

The J gene is TRBJ1-6, the V gene TRBV28; maybe TRBD1 (5 bases). V was trimmed by 2 bases and J by 0 bases, leaving 14 bases between them. Per germline, CDR1 MDHEN and CDR2 SYDVKM. The CDR3 extends over 18 amino acids. CDR3 residues: CASSLRRGWSSYNSPLHF. The DNA for the CDR3 is TGTGCCAGCAGTTTAAGGAGGGGATGGAGCTCCTATAATTCACCCCTCCACTTT.

The CDR3: CASSRGNRETQYF. The CDR3 DNA reads as TGTGCCAGCAGCCGGGGGAACCGAGAGACCCAGTACTTC. The chain joins TRBV6-5 to TRBJ2-5; weak D call: TRBD2 (6 bases). The CDR3 runs to 13 residues. The germline V gene encodes CDR1 MNHEY and CDR2 SVGAGI. V was cut by 6 bases and J by 4 bases, with 12 bases left in between.

There are a few counts of this clone. The gene calls are TRBV5-1 and TRBJ2-7; perhaps TRBD1 as D (6 bases). The germline V and J ends were trimmed by 4 bases and 7 bases, with 12 bases remaining between them. Germline loops: CDR1 SGHRS, CDR2 YFSETQ. The length of the CDR3 is 12 residues. The CDR3 DNA follows: TGCGCCAGCAGCGGGGGCGATTGGGAGCAGTACTTC. Residues: CASSGGDWEQYF.

V and J are TRBV7-6 and TRBJ2-3; 7 bases are shared with TRBD2. Germline V gene data show CDR1 as SGHVS and CDR2 as FNYEAQ. Trimming cost V 1 base and J 1 base; bases outside gene matches: 5. This CDR3 is 16 amino acids long. CDR3 residues: CASSLGGTSGTDTQYF. CDR3 bases: TGTGCCAGCAGCTTAGGAGGCACTAGCGGCACAGATACGCAGTATTTT.